The 26 T cell receptor beta chains given below trace back to one sample, sequenced in a study of T cells after yellow fever vaccination. Using its own MiXCR run on the 5' RACE reads, TCRdb lists one record per CDR3 protein. The top ten clones hold about 15% of a sample with about 630,000 distinct CDR3 sequences, approximately 13% of them seen once. Source: PBMCs, taken on the day of the yellow fever booster vaccination. All receptors come from a man aged 25 to 45 who received the YFV17D yellow fever vaccine.

The chain has TRBV29-1 and TRBJ2-7, with D hard to call. The CDR3 has 11 amino acids. V was clipped by 7 bases and J by 6 bases, with 13 bases between them. Germline-derived CDR1 and CDR2 are SQVTM and ANQGSEA. Written as DNA, the CDR3 is TGCAGCGCGAAGGTGGCGCTCGAGCAGTACTTC. Translating it yields CSAKVALEQYF.

In its sample, this clonotype was seen a few times. The chain joins TRBV5-1 to TRBJ2-7; 10 bases are a match to TRBD1. Trimming at V came to 4 bases and at J to 4 bases, leaving 5 bases not matched to a gene. Germline CDR1 SGHRS, CDR2 YFSETQ. This CDR3 comprises 14 residues. The CDR3 sequence: CASSVDRGMYEQYF. CDR3 nucleotide sequence: TGCGCCAGCAGCGTGGACAGGGGGATGTACGAGCAGTACTTC.

The chain uses TRBV19 and TRBJ1-5, with D possibly TRBD1 on 5 matching bases. Trimming pared 0 bases from V and 7 bases from J, leaving 13 bases between. The CDR3 runs 15 residues. Germline CDR1 reads LNHDA; CDR2 reads SQIVND (reference sequence). As DNA, the CDR3 is TGTGCCAGTAGTATAGAACCAGGGTTCGGGCAGCCCCAGCATTTT. It is translated as CASSIEPGFGQPQHF.

This clonotype was seen at least ten times. The V and J genes are TRBV20-1 and TRBJ2-1, with TRBD2 identical over 9 bases. The germline V gene has CDR1 DFQATT and CDR2 SNEGSKA (reference sequence). Trimming cost V 4 bases and J 7 bases; bases outside gene matches: 8. The CDR3 runs 14 residues. The CDR3 region is CSANEASGKNEQFF. The CDR3 DNA is TGCAGTGCTAACGAGGCTAGCGGGAAGAATGAGCAGTTCTTC.

The genes are TRBV6-5 and TRBJ2-7, with 8 bases fitting TRBD1. Losses at the gene ends were 10 bases for V and 2 bases for J; bases not matched to a gene: 4. The germline gives CDR1 MNHEY, CDR2 SVGAGI. The CDR3 sequence is 12 residues long. The CDR3 DNA reads as TGTGCCACTAAGGACAGGGCCTACGAGCAGTACTTC. Its translation: CATKDRAYEQYF.

The chain has TRBV7-2 and TRBJ2-1; D remains unclear. The CDR3 contains 16 residues. Germline V CDR1 and CDR2: SGHTA, FQGNSA. The V end was cut by 3 bases, the J end by 1 base, with 13 bases between. The CDR3 coding sequence is TGTGCCAGCAGCTTTGGTGGGGTGAGGTCCTACAATGAGCAGTTCTTC. Amino acids: CASSFGGVRSYNEQFF.

This clonotype has just a few counts. This chain joins TRBV20-1 and TRBJ2-7, with D possibly being TRBD1 or TRBD2 (6 bases each). CDR3 size: 12 residues. Germline V gene sequence: CDR1 DFQATT, CDR2 SNEGSKA (reference sequence). CDR3 nucleotides: TGCAGCCTCCGGGGGCTCTCCTACGAGCAGTACTTC. Encoded protein: CSLRGLSYEQYF.

This clonotype has more than one count but fewer than ten. This sequence joins TRBV19 and TRBJ2-1; D remains unclear. This CDR3 comprises 13 residues. Trimming stripped 3 bases from V and 7 bases from J, with 10 bases between. Germline V gene data show CDR1 as LNHDA and CDR2 as SQIVND (reference sequence). The CDR3 loop is CASSMSTLNEQFF. The CDR3 region has the DNA TGTGCCAGTAGTATGAGTACTCTTAATGAGCAGTTCTTC.

This clonotype was recorded at least ten times. The V call is TRBV3-1, the J call TRBJ1-1; no clear D gene. This CDR3 is 13 amino acids long. The ends were cut back, 4 bases at V and 1 base at J, with 7 bases in the middle. The germline gives CDR1 LGHDT, CDR2 YNNKEL (reference sequence). CDR3 residues: CASSRDGNTEAFF. In nucleotides, the CDR3 is TGTGCCAGCAGCCGGGATGGGAACACTGAAGCTTTCTTT.

This clonotype occurred a few times. V usage is TRBV7-9 and J usage is TRBJ2-1; 7 bases agree with TRBD2. CDR1 is SEHNR, CDR2 FQNEAQ, per germline (reference sequence). V was pared by 7 bases and J by 0 bases, with 6 bases of the junction left unmatched. CDR3 size: 15 residues. CDR3 coding DNA: TGTGCCAGCATCTCTAAGCGGGGCTCCTACAATGAGCAGTTCTTC. It is translated as CASISKRGSYNEQFF. Variable domain in full (rest from reference TRBV7-9 and TRBJ2-1): DTGVSQNPRHKITKRGQNVTFRCDPISEHNRLYWYRQTLGQGPEFLTYFQNEAQLEKSRLLSDRFSAERPKGSFSTLEIQRTEQGDSAMYLCASISKRGSYNEQFFGPGTRLTVL.

The rearrangement links TRBV7-8 to TRBJ2-3; TRBD2 aligns across 9 bases. CDR1 is SGHVS and CDR2 is FQNEAQ in the germline V gene. The junction had 6 bases not matched to a gene; V was cut back by 0 bases and J by 2 bases. This CDR3 region has 17 residues. The CDR3 bases are TGTGCCAGCAGCTTAGCGACTAGCGGACACTCCACAGATACGCAGTATTTT. Translated: CASSLATSGHSTDTQYF.

The V and J genes are TRBV6-2 or TRBV6-3 and TRBJ2-5, with a tentative D call TRBD2 (6 bases). Trimming pared 4 bases from V and 4 bases from J, leaving 13 bases between. CDR1 MNHEY and CDR2 SVGEGT come from the germline V gene. The CDR3 has 14 residues. The CDR3 DNA is TGTGCCAGCAGTTTCCTCGGGAGCTTAGAGACCCAGTACTTC. The encoded protein is CASSFLGSLETQYF.

The V call is TRBV27, the J call TRBJ1-6, with 9 bases aligning to TRBD1. With V trimmed by 3 bases and J by 10 bases, 4 bases remained unmatched. The germline CDR1 and CDR2 sequences are MNHEY and SMNVEV (reference sequence). This CDR3 is built from 14 residues. In DNA form, the CDR3 reads TGTGCCAGCAGTTTGACAGGGGGGAAGTCACCCCTCCACTTT. Encoded protein: CASSLTGGKSPLHF.

V gene TRBV14 combines with J gene TRBJ2-7; D could derive from TRBD1 or TRBD2 (7 bases each). V was pared by 3 bases and J by 2 bases, with 14 bases between. Germline CDR1 SGHDN, CDR2 FVKESK. This CDR3 comprises 15 residues. This CDR3 reads CASSQRGGQTYEQYF. The CDR3 region has the DNA TGTGCCAGCAGCCAGAGGGGGGGACAGACCTACGAGCAGTACTTC.

This sequence joins TRBV7-3 and TRBJ2-4; 10 bases are a match to TRBD1. The germline V gene encodes CDR1 SGHTA and CDR2 FQGTGA. This CDR3 has 14 residues. J lost 13 bases, V lost 5 bases, and 11 bases had no gene match. Written as DNA, the CDR3 is TGTGCCAGCAGCCCCGGACAGGGGGACATCACGCAGTACTTC. Amino acid sequence: CASSPGQGDITQYF.

This CDR3 is CASSLEGTDFSYEQYF. The CDR3 nucleotides read TGTGCCAGCAGCTTAGAAGGGACAGACTTCTCCTACGAGCAGTACTTC. V gene TRBV7-8 combines with J gene TRBJ2-7; 7 positions agree with TRBD1. Germline CDR1 is SGHVS and CDR2 is FQNEAQ. This CDR3 region has 16 residues. V dropped 1 base and J dropped 0; count of bases not matched to a gene: 6.

This clonotype was found a few times. V usage is TRBV12-3 or TRBV12-4 and J usage is TRBJ2-6; D is undetermined. This CDR3 spans 18 amino acids. With 5 bases removed from V and 1 base from J, the gap between germline ends came to 18 bases. The CDR3 DNA follows: TGTGCCAGCAGTCACTCCCGGGCCCTCCGGTCTGGGGCCAACGTCCTGACTTTC. Its protein product is CASSHSRALRSGANVLTF.

The V gene is TRBV5-5, the J gene TRBJ2-7; D could derive from TRBD1 or TRBD2 (5 bases each). Germline lookup yields CDR1 SGHKS and CDR2 YYEKEE (reference sequence). The V and J ends lost 4 bases and 0 bases respectively, with 14 bases between them. CDR3 length: 15 residues. The CDR3 DNA reads TGTGCCAGCAGCCGTAGCCGGGGCCCCTCCTACGAGCAGTACTTC. Amino acids: CASSRSRGPSYEQYF.

The chain joins TRBV6-1 to TRBJ2-1; 12 bases match TRBD2. The length of the CDR3 is 14 residues. The germline CDR1 and CDR2 sequences are MNHNS and SASEGT. The ends lost 8 bases at V and 8 bases at J; junction bases unmatched: 7. The CDR3, as DNA: TGTGCCAGCGGAGGACTAGCGGGAACGGATGAGCAGTTCTTC. It translates to CASGGLAGTDEQFF.

This chain links TRBV4-2 with TRBJ2-7; 10 bases align to TRBD1. J gave up 6 bases and V 4 bases, and 18 bases lay outside the gene matches. Germline-derived CDR1 and CDR2 are LGHNA and YNFKEQ. CDR3 length: 18 amino acids. The CDR3 region is CASSLFLVAGTGVGEQYF. The CDR3 coding sequence is TGTGCCAGCAGCCTCTTCCTAGTAGCCGGGACAGGGGTAGGCGAGCAGTACTTC.

This clonotype was recorded at least ten times. The chain carries TRBV7-2 and TRBJ2-1; 7 bases agree with TRBD2. The CDR3 is made up of 16 amino acids. Per germline, CDR1 SGHTA and CDR2 FQGNSA. V lost 1 base, J lost 4 bases, and 7 bases stayed unmatched. In nucleotides, the CDR3 is TGTGCCAGCAGCTTAGGGGAGGGACCCCGTTACAATGAGCAGTTCTTC. Translating it yields CASSLGEGPRYNEQFF. Filled out from reference TRBV7-2 and TRBJ2-1, the complete variable domain reads GAGVSQSPSNKVTEKGKDVELRCDPISGHTALYWYRQSLGQGLEFLIYFQGNSAPDKSGLPSDRFSAERTGGSVSTLTIQRTQQEDSAVYLCASSLGEGPRYNEQFFGPGTRLTVL.

In its sample, this clonotype was seen many times. The rearrangement uses TRBV5-1 and TRBJ2-1, with a tentative D call TRBD1 (7 bases). V shed 3 bases and J shed 5 bases, with 21 bases lying between them. Germline CDR1 is SGHRS and CDR2 is YFSETQ. The CDR3 runs 17 residues. The CDR3 region is CASSSRPIQGRNNEQFF. The CDR3 DNA follows: TGCGCCAGCAGCTCTCGACCGATACAGGGGAGGAACAATGAGCAGTTCTTC. Full variable domain (outside the CDR3, taken from reference TRBV5-1 and TRBJ2-1): KAGVTQTPRYLIKTRGQQVTLSCSPISGHRSVSWYQQTPGQGLQFLFEYFSETQRNKGNFPGRFSGRQFSNSRSEMNVSTLELGDSALYLCASSSRPIQGRNNEQFFGPGTRLTVL.

The CDR3 loop is CASAPGREGEQFF. CDR3 coding DNA: TGTGCCAGCGCCCCGGGACGAGAAGGTGAGCAGTTCTTC. The J gene is TRBJ2-1, the V gene TRBV7-9, with D perhaps assigned TRBD1 or TRBD2 (5 bases each). Germline values: CDR1 SEHNR, CDR2 FQNEAQ (reference sequence). The CDR3 covers 13 residues. Trimming took 8 bases from V and 9 from J, leaving 17 bases between them. The complete variable domain, with remaining parts taken from reference TRBV7-9 and TRBJ2-1, reads DTGVSQNPRHKITKRGQNVTFRCDPISEHNRLYWYRQTLGQGPEFLTYFQNEAQLEKSRLLSDRFSAERPKGSFSTLEIQRTEQGDSAMYLCASAPGREGEQFFGPGTRLTVL.

This clonotype was observed a handful of times. The V call is TRBV4-3, the J call TRBJ1-2, with TRBD1 matching over 9 bases. V shed 3 bases, J shed 8 bases, and the junction held 7 bases outside the gene matches. This CDR3 has 14 amino acids. CDR1 is LGHNA and CDR2 is YSLEER in the germline V gene. The CDR3 DNA follows: TGCGCCAGCAGCCATTTACAGGGGGCTCGGGGCTACACCTTC. This sequence encodes CASSHLQGARGYTF.

This clonotype was seen more than once but under ten times. The rearrangement links TRBV2 to TRBJ1-6; 9 bases are shared with TRBD1. The V segment lost 5 bases and the J segment 7 bases; nucleotides outside the gene matches: 21. The germline gives CDR1 SNHLY, CDR2 FYNNEI. The CDR3 is 20 residues long. The CDR3 DNA follows: TGTGCCAGCAGTTGGATAAGGGACAGGGTTTCCACCTCACCCAATTCACCCCTCCACTTT. This sequence encodes CASSWIRDRVSTSPNSPLHF.

The rearrangement uses TRBV19 and TRBJ1-1, with unresolved D. This CDR3 has 14 residues. CDR1 is LNHDA, CDR2 SQIVND, per germline (reference sequence). Trimming left V 6 bases short and J 1 base short, with 12 bases between. The CDR3, as DNA: TGTGCCAGTAGCCCCCCGCGGGGGAACACTGAAGCTTTCTTT. Translated, it gives CASSPPRGNTEAFF.